The 23 T cell receptor beta chains reported below all come from one sample, sequenced in a study of blood T cell repertoires in COVID-19. Here immunoSEQ multiplex PCR was the method, and the copy in TCRdb shows in-frame clones only, minus some. The data contain 200,000 to 300,000 clones, around 86% of them seen just once; the ten biggest clones take up less than 8.5%. The sequencing input was peripheral blood. The receptors come from a woman aged 65 to 85 with active or convalescent COVID-19.

This clone has only one observation. The V call is TRBV9, the J call TRBJ1-1, with 8 bases identical to TRBD1. The CDR3 length is 16 residues. CDR1 and CDR2 from the germline V gene are SGDLS and YYNGEE. J lost 3 bases, V lost 7 bases, and 14 bases had no gene match. In DNA, the CDR3 is TGTGCCAGCGGGGGCGACAGGGGAGGAAAGGACACTGAAGCTTTCTTT. This codes for CASGGDRGGKDTEAFF.

The chain employs TRBV11-2 and TRBJ1-2; TRBD1 aligns across 7 bases. Germline loops: CDR1 SGHAT, CDR2 FQNNGV. V was clipped by 8 bases and J by 4 bases; unmatched bases: 19. There are 17 residues in the CDR3. This CDR3 reads CASSYRDRILRGYGYTF. CDR3 DNA: TGTGCCAGCTCCTACCGGGACAGAATCCTTCGGGGCTATGGCTACACCTTC. The entire variable domain, with the rest obtained from reference TRBV11-2 and TRBJ1-2, is as follows: EAGVAQSPRYKIIEKRQSVAFWCNPISGHATLYWYQQILGQGPKLLIQFQNNGVVDDSQLPKDRFSAERLKGVDSTLKIQPAKLEDSAVYLCASSYRDRILRGYGYTFGSGTRLTVV.

V usage is TRBV10-3 and J usage is TRBJ2-1, with 11 bases identical to TRBD1. The length of the CDR3 is 15 residues. CDR1 is ENHRY and CDR2 is SYGVKD in the germline V gene. The V and J ends lost 6 bases and 6 bases, in that order; junction bases with no gene match: 7. Written as DNA, the CDR3 is TGTGCCATCAGGGGTGTCGGGACAGGGGGCAATGAGCAGTTCTTC. Protein product: CAIRGVGTGGNEQFF.

This chain uses TRBV5-6 with TRBJ2-3; tentatively, D is TRBD2 (5 bases). Germline CDR1 SGHDT, CDR2 YYEEEE. With 0 bases removed from V and 1 base from J, the gap between germline ends came to 9 bases. The CDR3 sequence is 15 residues long. CDR3 coding DNA: TGTGCCAGCAGCTTGGACGGCGGGCGCACAGATACGCAGTATTTT. Translated, it gives CASSLDGGRTDTQYF. The full variable domain, its missing parts supplied by reference TRBV5-6 and TRBJ2-3, is DAGVTQSPTHLIKTRGQQVTLRCSPKSGHDTVSWYQQALGQGPQFIFQYYEEEERQRGNFPDRFSGHQFPNYSSELNVNALLLGDSALYLCASSLDGGRTDTQYFGPGTRLTVL.

This chain uses TRBV10-2 with TRBJ2-7; possible D gene TRBD2, 5 bases. The V end was cut by 6 bases, the J end by 3 bases, with 9 bases between. Germline values: CDR1 WSHSY, CDR2 SAAADI. The CDR3 sequence is 12 residues long. The CDR3 here is CASSSSGYEQYF. Here the CDR3 DNA reads TGCGCCAGCAGCTCGAGCGGCTACGAGCAGTACTTC.

The chain is built from TRBV4-1 and TRBJ1-2, with D perhaps matching TRBD1 (5 bases). Trimming stripped 3 bases from V and 12 bases from J, with 20 bases between. The CDR3 is 14 amino acids. Germline V gene lookup returns CDR1 MGHRA and CDR2 YSYEKL. The DNA for the CDR3 is TGCGCCAGCAGCCAGGAGGGGAGGGGTGCCCCCCACACCTTC. Translating it yields CASSQEGRGAPHTF.

The table lists this clone with a few counts. The chain joins TRBV24-1 to TRBJ2-3, with TRBD1 identical over 9 bases. V dropped 3 bases and J dropped 1; count of bases not matched to a gene: 10. Germline CDR1 is KGHDR and CDR2 is SFDVKD. The CDR3 covers 18 residues. CDR3 in amino acids: CATSDDVFWDRGTDTQYF. The CDR3 DNA sequence: TGTGCCACCAGTGATGACGTTTTTTGGGACAGGGGCACAGATACGCAGTATTTT.

This clone was observed once. The rearrangement links TRBV19 to TRBJ1-5; D gene unclear. This CDR3 is 14 amino acids long. V lost 3 bases and J lost 1, with 7 bases in between. Looked up from germline, CDR1 is LNHDA and CDR2 is SQIVND (reference sequence). CDR3 sequence reads: CASSMRRSNQPQHF. The DNA of the CDR3 is TGTGCCAGTAGTATGCGGCGGAGCAATCAGCCCCAGCATTTT.

The rearrangement links TRBV6-5 to TRBJ1-1; weak D call: TRBD1 (5 bases). The germline V and J ends were trimmed by 0 bases and 4 bases, with 15 bases remaining between them. Germline V gene data show CDR1 as MNHEY and CDR2 as SVGAGI. This CDR3 is 16 amino acids long. The DNA for the CDR3 is TGTGCCAGCAGTTACTCGGCAGGGAGCGGGATCACTGAAGCTTTCTTT. This codes for CASSYSAGSGITEAFF.

The genes are TRBV9 and TRBJ2-3, with TRBD2 matching 9 bases. In germline, CDR1 is SGDLS, CDR2 YYNGEE. V gave up 3 bases and J gave up 4 bases; unmatched junction bases: 6. The CDR3 covers 15 residues. The CDR3 bases are TGTGCCAGCAGCGCTAGCGGGGTCCATGCAGATACGCAGTATTTT. Protein product: CASSASGVHADTQYF.

V and J are TRBV21-1 and TRBJ2-6; the table calls TRBD1, which could not be checked here. TRBV21-1 constitutes a pseudogene. The CDR3 runs 19 residues. This chain's CDR3 is CASSKGWDREPSGANVLTF. CDR3 sequence (DNA): TGTGCCAGCAGCAAAGGTTGGGACAGGGAACCATCTGGGGCCAACGTCCTGACTTTC.

This chain links TRBV5-1 with TRBJ1-1, with D possibly TRBD1 on 6 matching bases. Germline V gene sequence: CDR1 SGHRS, CDR2 YFSETQ. The CDR3 loop spans 14 amino acids. Between the trimmed V and J ends, which lost 0 bases and 4 bases, there was a span of 10 bases. This CDR3 reads CASSLAGDFTEAFF. The CDR3 DNA follows: TGCGCCAGCAGCTTGGCAGGGGATTTCACTGAAGCTTTCTTT.

The chain couples TRBV19 to TRBJ2-7; TRBD1 might be the D (6 bases). Trimming removed 3 bases from V and 4 bases from J, with 16 bases in between. Germline-derived CDR1 and CDR2 are LNHDA and SQIVND (reference sequence). CDR3 length: 15 residues. In nucleotides, the CDR3 is TGTGCCAGTAGTATCTCCCTTGGACAGTTTTACGAGCAGTACTTC. This sequence encodes CASSISLGQFYEQYF. The full variable domain, completed using reference TRBV19 and TRBJ2-7, is DGGITQSPKYLFRKEGQNVTLSCEQNLNHDAMYWYRQDPGQGLRLIYYSQIVNDFQKGDIAEGYSVSREKKESFPLTVTSAQKNPTAFYLCASSISLGQFYEQYFGPGTRLTVT.

This clone was recorded only once. This sequence joins TRBV6-5 and TRBJ1-4; D is undetermined. This CDR3 spans 11 amino acids. Germline-derived CDR1 and CDR2 are MNHEY and SVGAGI. V lost 6 bases to trimming and J lost 8 bases, with 7 bases between them. In DNA, the CDR3 is TGTGCCAGCAGGGGGAGAGAAAAACTGTTTTTT. The encoded protein is CASRGREKLFF.

The sample holds one count of this clone. Other DNA sequences from this sample encode an identical CDR3 as well. The rearrangement uses TRBV6-5 and TRBJ2-7, with a weak D call TRBD2 (6 bases). This CDR3 has 13 residues. Trimming took off 5 bases at V and 0 bases at J, with 8 bases between the two ends. CDR1 and CDR2 from the germline V gene are MNHEY and SVGAGI. The CDR3: CASSRGSSYEQYF. The CDR3 nucleotides are TGTGCCAGCAGTCGGGGGAGCTCCTACGAGCAGTACTTC.

The chain is built from TRBV19 and TRBJ1-6, with D possibly matching TRBD1 (6 bases). The CDR3 extends over 15 amino acids. The V end lost 7 bases, the J end lost 8 bases, and 18 bases lay between the germline ends. Germline loops: CDR1 LNHDA, CDR2 SQIVND (reference sequence). The CDR3 coding sequence is TGTGCCAGTACTTCAAACAGGGTAGGAGATTCACCCCTCCACTTT. It encodes CASTSNRVGDSPLHF. Looking up the rest from reference TRBV19 and TRBJ1-6 gives the full variable domain: DGGITQSPKYLFRKEGQNVTLSCEQNLNHDAMYWYRQDPGQGLRLIYYSQIVNDFQKGDIAEGYSVSREKKESFPLTVTSAQKNPTAFYLCASTSNRVGDSPLHFGNGTRLTVT.

This clone has only one observation. CDR3 amino acids: CASSMDTFETQYF. As DNA, the CDR3 is TGTGCCAGTAGTATGGACACCTTTGAGACCCAGTACTTC. The chain has TRBV19 and TRBJ2-5; perhaps TRBD1 as D (5 bases). V was cut by 3 bases and J by 5 bases, with 10 bases left in between. CDR3 length: 13 residues. Looked up from germline, CDR1 is LNHDA and CDR2 is SQIVND (reference sequence).

The chain joins TRBV19 to TRBJ1-2; the D is unclear. This CDR3 is 14 amino acids long. Germline CDR1 is LNHDA and CDR2 is SQIVND (reference sequence). Trimming removed 5 bases at V and 0 bases at J, with 10 bases between. The CDR3 here is CASSSQATNYGYTF. CDR3 DNA sequence: TGTGCCAGTAGTTCCCAGGCTACTAACTATGGCTACACCTTC.

The rearrangement joins TRBV18 to TRBJ2-2, with 9 nucleotides matching TRBD1. The length of the CDR3 is 16 residues. J lost 5 bases, V lost 8 bases, and 12 bases had no gene match. The V gene's germline CDR1 is KGHSH and CDR2 LQKENI. In DNA, the CDR3 is TGTGCCAGCACCCTACAGGGGGCGAGCGGAACCGGGGAGCTGTTTTTT. Encoded protein: CASTLQGASGTGELFF.

This clone was seen only once. The gene calls are TRBV19 and TRBJ2-1, with TRBD2 matching over 10 bases. CDR3 length: 20 amino acids. The germline gives CDR1 LNHDA, CDR2 SQIVND (reference sequence). V lost 3 bases to trimming and J lost 0 bases; unmatched junction nucleotides: 14. The CDR3 DNA reads as TGTGCCAGTAGTATTTACGCTAGCGGGGGACTAAGGAGCTCCTACAATGAGCAGTTCTTC. Its protein product is CASSIYASGGLRSSYNEQFF.

This chain uses TRBV19 with TRBJ1-5; 11 bases line up with TRBD1. There are 15 residues in the CDR3. V shed 7 bases, J shed 6 bases, and the junction held 8 bases outside the gene matches. Germline-derived CDR1 and CDR2 are LNHDA and SQIVND (reference sequence). The DNA for the CDR3 is TGTGCCAGTACTAACGCCGGGACAGGGGGTCAGCCCCAGCATTTT. It is translated as CASTNAGTGGQPQHF.

This clone was detected once. This chain joins TRBV11-3 and TRBJ2-2, with a tentative D call TRBD1 (6 bases). CDR3 length equals 13 residues. V was cut by 6 bases and J by 7 bases, with 12 bases left in between. Per germline, CDR1 SGHNT and CDR2 YENEEA. The CDR3: CASRDTGFGELFF. The CDR3 DNA sequence: TGTGCCAGCAGGGACACAGGGTTCGGGGAGCTGTTTTTT.

The table lists this clone with a few counts. The chain is built from TRBV11-2 and TRBJ1-1; a possible D gene is TRBD1 (6 bases). Germline V gene lookup returns CDR1 SGHAT and CDR2 FQNNGV. The CDR3 extends over 12 amino acids. V was pared by 10 bases and J by 2 bases, with 11 bases between. For the CDR3, the DNA is TGTGCCACCCGAGGGGGAAACACTGAAGCTTTCTTT. This gives the protein CATRGGNTEAFF.